This T cell receptor (beta chain) was profiled in a study of CD8 T cells in ankylosing spondylitis. General study points: Reports of some motif variants in reactive arthritis synovial fluid and blood predate this one.

This clonotype was recorded many times. Its antigen is as yet unknown. Per the germline V gene, CDR1 is DFQATT and CDR2 is SNEGSKA (reference sequence). The CDR3 spans 15 residues. V dropped 0 bases and J dropped 2 bases, with 11 bases sitting between them. TCRdb reanalysed the 5' RACE reads using MiXCR and keeps one entry per CDR3 protein. The profile shows about 120,000 distinct CDR3 sequences, roughly 13% of them singletons. The chain combines TRBV20-1 with TRBJ2-1, with D perhaps TRBD1 (6 bases). Sequencing was done on a sample of blood, either unsorted or a sorted T cell fraction (not recorded which). This clonotype originated in a female donor with ankylosing spondylitis or in good health (not recorded which). DNA of the CDR3: TGCAGTGCTAGAGAAGGGACAAGAACCTACAATGAGCAGTTCTTC. It yields the protein CSAREGTRTYNEQFF.